The 20 T cell receptor beta chains presented below share a single source sample, sequenced in a study of CD8 T cells in Susac syndrome. Reverse transcription of roughly 0.5 to 1 ug RNA was performed with random hexamers. TCRdb itself ran the immunoSEQ multiplex PCR reads through MiXCR, one entry per CDR3 protein. The sample yields 120,000 to 150,000 distinct CDR3 sequences, roughly 95% seen once. Sequencing was carried out using CD4+ T cells from PBMCs. The receptors stem from a human donor in good health.

This chain connects TRBV28 to TRBJ2-2, with TRBD2 matching over 7 bases. Unmatched junction bases numbered 4, after V lost 2 bases and J lost 1 base. The CDR3 contains 16 residues. Germline CDR1 reads MDHEN; CDR2 reads SYDVKM. Here the CDR3 DNA reads TGTGCCAGCAGTTTAACAGCGGGGCTGAACACCGGGGAGCTGTTTTTT. As protein: CASSLTAGLNTGELFF.

The rearrangement joins TRBV18 to TRBJ2-1; TRBD2 aligns across 8 bases. With V trimmed by 0 bases and J by 8 bases, 6 bases remained unmatched. The germline CDR1 and CDR2 sequences are KGHSH and LQKENI. The CDR3 is 15 residues long. CDR3 DNA: TGTGCCAGCTCACCACCGGGACTAGGGGTAGATGAGCAGTTCTTC. This sequence encodes CASSPPGLGVDEQFF.

The table lists this clonotype with a count of one. The rearrangement joins TRBV18 to TRBJ1-1; D remains unclear. The CDR3 extends over 12 amino acids. Germline V lookup: CDR1 KGHSH, CDR2 LQKENI. Trimming took 2 bases from V and 4 from J, leaving 5 bases between them. CDR3 loop: CASSPSGTEAFF. The CDR3 DNA is TGTGCCAGCTCACCATCAGGCACTGAAGCTTTCTTT.

V is TRBV7-2 and J is TRBJ2-7; D ambiguous. Per the germline V gene, CDR1 is SGHTA and CDR2 is FQGNSA. CDR3 length: 15 amino acids. V was clipped by 1 base and J by 0 bases, with 10 bases between them. CDR3 nucleotides: TGTGCCAGCAGCTTAGGTCGCGGCAGCTCCTACGAGCAGTACTTC. Translation gives CASSLGRGSSYEQYF.

This chain joins TRBV10-3 and TRBJ2-6; the D gene is possibly TRBD1 (6 bases). Trimming removed 8 bases from V and 1 base from J, with 9 bases in between. CDR3 length: 14 residues. Germline assignment: CDR1 ENHRY and CDR2 SYGVKD. In DNA form, the CDR3 reads TGTGCCATCCCGCAGGGGTCTGGGGCCAACGTCCTGACTTTC. This sequence encodes CAIPQGSGANVLTF.

V and J are TRBV20-1 and TRBJ2-7, with unresolved D. Trimming took off 0 bases at V and 0 bases at J, with 9 bases between the two ends. CDR1 is DFQATT and CDR2 is SNEGSKA in the germline V gene (reference sequence). This CDR3 region has 14 residues. In nucleotides, the CDR3 is TGCAGTGCTAGAGATGGTGGCAGCTCCTACGAGCAGTACTTC. This translates into CSARDGGSSYEQYF.

V is TRBV7-9 and J is TRBJ2-7, with D maybe TRBD1 (6 bases). CDR1 SEHNR and CDR2 FQNEAQ come from the germline V gene (reference sequence). The CDR3 runs to 14 residues. V was shortened by 4 bases and J by 2 bases, with 12 bases between the two germline ends. This CDR3 is CASSSTGFAYEQYF. In DNA, the CDR3 is TGTGCCAGCAGCTCAACAGGGTTCGCCTACGAGCAGTACTTC.

The V gene is TRBV9, the J gene TRBJ2-7; 14 bases line up with TRBD2. V lost 3 bases to trimming and J lost 2 bases; unmatched junction nucleotides: 13. The CDR3 loop spans 19 amino acids. Looked up from germline, CDR1 is SGDLS and CDR2 is YYNGEE. The CDR3 nucleotides read TGTGCCAGCAGCGAACCGACTAGCGGGAGGGCCTTGGGGCCCTACGAGCAGTACTTC. Amino acids: CASSEPTSGRALGPYEQYF.

The chain combines TRBV27 with TRBJ2-7; D unresolved. Trimming took off 2 bases at V and 9 bases at J, with 11 bases between the two ends. CDR1 is MNHEY and CDR2 is SMNVEV in the germline V gene (reference sequence). This CDR3 comprises 12 residues. DNA for the CDR3: TGTGCCAGCAGTTTAATGAATGGGGTGCAGTACTTC. It specifies CASSLMNGVQYF.

The rearrangement joins TRBV3-1 to TRBJ2-7, with 11 bases identical to TRBD2. The CDR3 runs to 17 residues. Germline CDR1 is LGHDT and CDR2 is YNNKEL (reference sequence). Trimming at V came to 1 base and at J to 5 bases, leaving 10 bases not matched to a gene. This chain's CDR3 is CASSQGTRLAGGHEQYF. CDR3 sequence (DNA): TGTGCCAGCAGCCAAGGGACTAGGCTAGCGGGAGGCCACGAGCAGTACTTC.

The genes are TRBV7-9 and TRBJ2-3, with 15 nucleotides matching TRBD2. This CDR3 is 16 amino acids long. Per germline, CDR1 SEHNR and CDR2 FQNEAQ (reference sequence). V trimming: 5 bases; J trimming: 7 bases; junction bases outside the gene matches: 7. The chain's CDR3 is CASSETGTSGRYTQYF. CDR3 DNA: TGTGCCAGCAGCGAGACCGGGACTAGCGGGAGGTATACGCAGTATTTT.

This clonotype was detected only once. The chain carries TRBV30 and TRBJ1-5, with TRBD1 matching 8 bases. Germline V CDR1 and CDR2: GTSNPN, SVGIG (reference sequence). V lost 7 bases and J lost 6; bases outside the gene matches: 8. This CDR3 is 13 amino acids long. The CDR3 reads CALAGGNGQPQHF. CDR3 coding DNA: TGTGCCTTGGCAGGGGGCAACGGTCAGCCCCAGCATTTT.

V gene TRBV19 combines with J gene TRBJ1-5; D not certain. Trimming took 1 base from V and 5 from J, leaving 3 bases between them. The CDR3 runs to 12 residues. CDR1 and CDR2 (germline): LNHDA, SQIVND (reference sequence). The CDR3 sequence is CASSIVDQPQHF. DNA for the CDR3: TGTGCCAGTAGTATAGTTGATCAGCCCCAGCATTTT.

This chain uses TRBV7-9 with TRBJ2-2, with 7 bases lining up with TRBD1. The V and J ends lost 5 bases and 2 bases, in that order; junction bases with no gene match: 11. The CDR3 loop spans 17 amino acids. Germline CDR1 and CDR2: SEHNR and FQNEAQ (reference sequence). The DNA of the CDR3 is TGTGCCAGCAGCCACAGGGGACGAGGAAGTAACACCGGGGAGCTGTTTTTT. Translating gives CASSHRGRGSNTGELFF.

The chain uses TRBV12-3 or TRBV12-4 and TRBJ2-1; tentative D call: TRBD2 (6 bases). This CDR3 has 15 residues. Trimming removed 4 bases from V and 2 bases from J, with 12 bases in between. This chain's CDR3 is CASSYTSYPYNEQFF. The CDR3, as DNA: TGTGCCAGCAGTTATACTAGCTACCCCTACAATGAGCAGTTCTTC.

The rearrangement uses TRBV10-3 and TRBJ2-5, with D maybe TRBD2 (8 bases). The CDR3 consists of 18 residues. Germline CDR1 reads ENHRY; CDR2 reads SYGVKD. Between the trimmed V and J ends, which lost 4 bases and 1 base, there was a span of 22 bases. The CDR3 region has the DNA TGTGCCATCAGTGTGGGACAGCCCGGGACTAGGGGCCAAGAGACCCAGTACTTC. Translated, it gives CAISVGQPGTRGQETQYF.

The chain carries TRBV6-6 and TRBJ1-4, with 8 bases identical to TRBD1. Germline V gene sequence: CDR1 MNHNY, CDR2 SVGAGI (reference sequence). The V and J ends lost 6 bases and 4 bases, in that order; junction bases with no gene match: 10. CDR3 length equals 16 residues. CDR3 coding DNA: TGTGCCAGCAGCCGGGACAGGTTGATTAATAATGAAAAACTGTTTTTT. Protein: CASSRDRLINNEKLFF.

This rearrangement joins TRBV2 to TRBJ1-2; no reliable D call. This CDR3 region has 13 residues. V lost 3 bases and J lost 0, with 5 bases in between. Germline CDR1 is SNHLY and CDR2 is FYNNEI. The CDR3 loop reads CASSEGANYGYTF. In DNA form, the CDR3 reads TGTGCCAGCAGTGAGGGCGCTAACTATGGCTACACCTTC.

J is TRBJ2-3 and V is TRBV6-1; 7 positions agree with TRBD2. CDR3 length: 15 amino acids. V lost 3 bases and J lost 2; bases outside the gene matches: 5. CDR1 and CDR2 (germline): MNHNS, SASEGT. The CDR3: CASSETSLNTDTQYF. CDR3 nucleotide sequence: TGTGCCAGCAGTGAGACTAGCCTGAACACAGATACGCAGTATTTT.

This clonotype appeared once. The rearrangement uses TRBV5-1 and TRBJ2-5; a weak D match, TRBD2 (6 bases). The germline CDR1 and CDR2 sequences are SGHRS and YFSETQ. V shed 4 bases and J shed 4 bases, with 17 bases lying between them. This CDR3 region has 15 residues. The CDR3 bases are TGCGCCAGCAGCCGGGGCGGGGTTTCTGGAGAGACCCAGTACTTC. It codes for CASSRGGVSGETQYF. Together with reference TRBV5-1 and TRBJ2-5, the CDR3 gives the full variable domain: KAGVTQTPRYLIKTRGQQVTLSCSPISGHRSVSWYQQTPGQGLQFLFEYFSETQRNKGNFPGRFSGRQFSNSRSEMNVSTLELGDSALYLCASSRGGVSGETQYFGPGTRLLVL.